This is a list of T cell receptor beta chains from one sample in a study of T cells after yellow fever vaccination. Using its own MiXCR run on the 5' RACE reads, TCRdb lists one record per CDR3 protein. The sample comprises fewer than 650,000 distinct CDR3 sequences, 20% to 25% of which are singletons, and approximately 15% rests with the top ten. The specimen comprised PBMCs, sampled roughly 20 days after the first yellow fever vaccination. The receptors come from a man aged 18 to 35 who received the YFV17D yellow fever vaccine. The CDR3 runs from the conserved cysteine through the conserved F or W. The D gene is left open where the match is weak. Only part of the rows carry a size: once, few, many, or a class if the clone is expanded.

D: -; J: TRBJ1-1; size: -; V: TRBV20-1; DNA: TGCAGTGCAGCACGGGAGCTTAACACTGAAGCTTTCTTT; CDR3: CSAARELNTEAFF
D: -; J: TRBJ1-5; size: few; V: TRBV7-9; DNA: TGTGCCAGCAGCTTTGGCCGGGGGGGAAATCAGCCCCAGCATTTT; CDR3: CASSFGRGGNQPQHF
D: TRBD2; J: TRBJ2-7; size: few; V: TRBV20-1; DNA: TGCAGTGCTAGAGATGAAATATCTCCGGGTAGCGGGGGTTACGAGCAGTACTTC; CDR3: CSARDEISPGSGGYEQYF
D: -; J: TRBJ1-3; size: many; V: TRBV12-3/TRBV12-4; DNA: TGTGCCAGCAGGCGCGACGGGAACTCTGGAAACACCATATATTTT; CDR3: CASRRDGNSGNTIYF
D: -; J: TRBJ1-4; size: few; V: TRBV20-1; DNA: TGCAGTGCTAGAGATGGGACGGGCTTTAATGAAAAACTGTTTTTT; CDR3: CSARDGTGFNEKLFF
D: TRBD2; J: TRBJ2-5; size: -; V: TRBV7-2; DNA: TGTGCCAGCAGCTGGGGACTAGCAGGGGAGACCCAGTACTTC; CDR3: CASSWGLAGETQYF
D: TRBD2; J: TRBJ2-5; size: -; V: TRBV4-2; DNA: TGTGCCAGCAGCCAAGACCTAGCGGGGGGTCAAGAGACCCAGTACTTC; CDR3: CASSQDLAGGQETQYF
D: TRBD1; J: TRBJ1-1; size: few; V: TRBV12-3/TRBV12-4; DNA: TGTGCCAGCAGGCTCAGACAGGGGAGCACTGAAGCTTTCTTT; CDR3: CASRLRQGSTEAFF
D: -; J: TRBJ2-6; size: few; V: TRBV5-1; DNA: TGCGCCAGCAGCATACAGGGATTCGCTGGGGCCAACGTCCTGACTTTC; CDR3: CASSIQGFAGANVLTF
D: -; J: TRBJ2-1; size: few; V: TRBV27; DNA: TGTGCCAGCAGTTTGTCAGGGATCAATGAGCAGTTCTTC; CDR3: CASSLSGINEQFF
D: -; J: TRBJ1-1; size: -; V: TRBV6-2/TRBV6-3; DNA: TGTGCCAGCAGTTACTCTATCGAAGCTTTCTTT; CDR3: CASSYSIEAFF
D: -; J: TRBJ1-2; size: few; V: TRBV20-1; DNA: TGCAGTGCTAGATCTCCGGCAGGTTCCAACTATGGCTACACCTTC; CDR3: CSARSPAGSNYGYTF
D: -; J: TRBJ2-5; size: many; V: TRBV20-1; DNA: TGCAGTGCTATAAAAGAGACCCAGTACTTC; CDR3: CSAIKETQYF
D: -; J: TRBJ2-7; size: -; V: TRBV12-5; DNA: TGTGCTAGTGGTTTGAGGGGCGAGCAGTACTTC; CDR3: CASGLRGEQYF
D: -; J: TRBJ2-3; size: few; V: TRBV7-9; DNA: TGTGCCAGCAGCTTATCGGTCGGGGTCACAGATACGCAGTATTTT; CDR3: CASSLSVGVTDTQYF
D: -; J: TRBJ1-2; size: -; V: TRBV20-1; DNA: TGCAGTGTTGGGCAGCTCTACTCCTTC; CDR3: CSVGQLYSF
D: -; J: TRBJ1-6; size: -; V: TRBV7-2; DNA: TGTGCCAGCAGCTTCGAACAGGGCTTTTCACCCCTCCACTTT; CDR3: CASSFEQGFSPLHF
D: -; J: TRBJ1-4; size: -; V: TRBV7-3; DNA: TGTGCCAGCAGCTTATCAGGACAGCCGAATGAAAAACTGTTTTTT; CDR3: CASSLSGQPNEKLFF
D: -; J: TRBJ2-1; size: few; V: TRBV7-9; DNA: TGTGCCAGCAGCCCGAGACTGGGATACAATGAGCAGTTCTTC; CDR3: CASSPRLGYNEQFF
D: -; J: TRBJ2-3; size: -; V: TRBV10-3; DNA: TGTGCCATCAGGGAGGGAGGGGGTACGCAGTATTTT; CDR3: CAIREGGGTQYF
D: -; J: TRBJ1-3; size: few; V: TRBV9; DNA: TGTGCCAGCCAGGGTTCTACTGGAAACACCATATATTTT; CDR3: CASQGSTGNTIYF
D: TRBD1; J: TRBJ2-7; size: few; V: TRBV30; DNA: TGTGCCTGGAGCACAGGGGGGAGCTCCTACGAGCAGTACTTC; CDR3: CAWSTGGSSYEQYF
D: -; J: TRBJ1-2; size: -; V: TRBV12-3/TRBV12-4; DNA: TGTGCCAGCACCAGGGACATCTATGGCTACACCTTC; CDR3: CASTRDIYGYTF
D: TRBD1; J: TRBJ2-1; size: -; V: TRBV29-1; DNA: TGCAGCGTTGATACCACCGGGACAGGGGCCAGTGAGCAGTTCTTC; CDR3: CSVDTTGTGASEQFF
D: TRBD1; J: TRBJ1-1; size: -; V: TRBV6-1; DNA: TGTGCCAGCAGGCTCAACAGGGGAACTGAAGCTTTCTTT; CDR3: CASRLNRGTEAFF
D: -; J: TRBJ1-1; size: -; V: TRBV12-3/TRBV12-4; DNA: TGTGCCAGCAGCTTCCAGGACCCATATAGCACTGAAGCTTTCTTT; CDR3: CASSFQDPYSTEAFF
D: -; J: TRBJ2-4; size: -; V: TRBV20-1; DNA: TGCAGTGCTAACACCGCGGGTCGCATTCAGTACTTC; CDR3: CSANTAGRIQYF
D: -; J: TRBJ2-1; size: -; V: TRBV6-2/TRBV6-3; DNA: TGTGCCAGCAGTTACAGGGTTTACATTGAGCAGTTCTTC; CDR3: CASSYRVYIEQFF
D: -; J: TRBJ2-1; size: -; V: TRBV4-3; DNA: TGCGCCAGCAGCCAAGAGGACGGATACAATGAGCAGTTCTTC; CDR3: CASSQEDGYNEQFF
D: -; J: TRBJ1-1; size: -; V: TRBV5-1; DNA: TGCGCCAGCAGCCCCTCCAGGGACGTAGCTGAAGCTTTCTTT; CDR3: CASSPSRDVAEAFF
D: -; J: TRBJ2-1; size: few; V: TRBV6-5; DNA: TGTGCCAGCAGTTACCCCCCGAATGAGCAGTTCTTC; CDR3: CASSYPPNEQFF
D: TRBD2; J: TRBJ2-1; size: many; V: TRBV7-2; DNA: TGTGCCAGCAGGCCAAGACTAGCGGGGGCTTACAATGAGCAGTTCTTC; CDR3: CASRPRLAGAYNEQFF
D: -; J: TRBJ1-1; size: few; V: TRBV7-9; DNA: TGTGCCAGCAGCTCGGTTGTCGCTTTCTTT; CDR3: CASSSVVAFF
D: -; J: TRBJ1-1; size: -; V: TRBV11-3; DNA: TGTGCCAGCAGCTTAGCAGGGAACACTGAAGCTATCTTT; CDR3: CASSLAGNTEAIF
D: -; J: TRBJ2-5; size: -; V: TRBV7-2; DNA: TGTACCAGCAGCTTAGGAGAATCTAGCTCCGGGGAGACCCAGTACTTC; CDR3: CTSSLGESSSGETQYF
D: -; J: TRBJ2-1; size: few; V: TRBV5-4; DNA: TGTGCCAGCAGCTCCCCTTCGACCCCCTACAATGAGCAGTTCTTC; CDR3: CASSSPSTPYNEQFF
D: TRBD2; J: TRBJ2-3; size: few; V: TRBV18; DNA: TGTGCCAGCTCACCAGCTAGCGGGGTTTACACAGATACGCAGTATTTT; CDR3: CASSPASGVYTDTQYF
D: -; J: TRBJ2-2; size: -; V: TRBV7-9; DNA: TGTGCCAGCAGCTTTAGTCCAGTCCCCGGGGAGCTGTTTTTT; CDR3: CASSFSPVPGELFF
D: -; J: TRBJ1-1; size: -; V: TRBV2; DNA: TGTGCCAGCAGTGAGGTGAGAGGGAGAAACACTGAAGCTTTCTTT; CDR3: CASSEVRGRNTEAFF
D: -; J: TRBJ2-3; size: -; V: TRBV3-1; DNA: TGTGCCAGCAGCCAATGGAGGGATACGCAGTATTTT; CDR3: CASSQWRDTQYF
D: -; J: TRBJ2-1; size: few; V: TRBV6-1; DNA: TGTGCCAGCAGCCCCGCATCCTCCTACAATGAGCAGTTCTTC; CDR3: CASSPASSYNEQFF
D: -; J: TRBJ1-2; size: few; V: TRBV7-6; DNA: TGTGCCAGCAGCGACCTTGTTGGACGGGGGGCTATTGGTGGCTACACCTTC; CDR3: CASSDLVGRGAIGGYTF
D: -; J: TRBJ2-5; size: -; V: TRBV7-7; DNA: TGTGCTAGCAGCTTAGGTGACCCCGGGGAGACCCAGTACTTC; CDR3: CASSLGDPGETQYF
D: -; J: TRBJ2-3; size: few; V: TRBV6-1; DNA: TGTGCCAGCAGCCGGGGTTTTGGGGGGCGGGGAGATACGCAGTATTTT; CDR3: CASSRGFGGRGDTQYF
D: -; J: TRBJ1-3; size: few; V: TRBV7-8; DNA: TGTGCCAGCAGCTTCGGTGATGGAAACACCATATATTTT; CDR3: CASSFGDGNTIYF
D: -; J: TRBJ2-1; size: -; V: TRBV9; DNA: TGTGCCAGCAGCGCCGCAGGGGGTGCGGCGGGGAGTAAATACAATGAGCAGTTCTTC; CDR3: CASSAAGGAAGSKYNEQFF
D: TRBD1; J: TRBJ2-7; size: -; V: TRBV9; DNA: TGTGCCAGCAGCTCCTCAGGGGGTGTAGTTCGCGAGCAGTACTTC; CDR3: CASSSSGGVVREQYF
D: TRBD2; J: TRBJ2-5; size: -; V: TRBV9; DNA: TGTGCCAGCAGCGTAGACAGTAGCGGGGACCAGTACTTC; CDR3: CASSVDSSGDQYF
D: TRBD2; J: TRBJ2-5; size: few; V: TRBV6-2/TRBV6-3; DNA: TGTGCCAGCAGTTACCCCGGGACTAGGGCTGAGACCCAGTACTTC; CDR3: CASSYPGTRAETQYF
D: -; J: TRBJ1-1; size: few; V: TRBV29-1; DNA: TGCAGCGTTTGGTGGGGCGGGGGCACTGAAGCTTTCTTT; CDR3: CSVWWGGGTEAFF
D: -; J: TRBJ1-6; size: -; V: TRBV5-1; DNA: TGCGCCAGCAGCAACCGGGACGTCTATAATTCACCCCTCCACTTT; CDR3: CASSNRDVYNSPLHF
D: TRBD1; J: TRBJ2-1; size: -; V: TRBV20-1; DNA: TGCAGTGCGAAGGACAGGGACCGATCCTACAATGAGCAGTTCTTC; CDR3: CSAKDRDRSYNEQFF
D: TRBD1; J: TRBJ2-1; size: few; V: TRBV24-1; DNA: TGTGCCACCAGTGATCCCGTCACAGGGGGAGGACACAATGAGCAGTTCTTC; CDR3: CATSDPVTGGGHNEQFF
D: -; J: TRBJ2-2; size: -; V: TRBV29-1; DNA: TGCAGCGCCCCTGACAGGAACACCGGGGAGCTGTTTTTT; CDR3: CSAPDRNTGELFF